One sample yielded the 18 T cell receptor beta chains listed below, sequenced in a study of technical replicates of blood from a few donors. This table comes from immunoSEQ multiplex PCR, and its TCRdb copy is limited to in-frame clones, with some not included. The data contain 70,000 to 80,000 clones, 92% of them seen just once; the ten biggest clones take up 0.35% to 0.45%. The sequencing input was T cells isolated from PBMCs. The receptors were sampled from a human donor in good health.

V usage is TRBV19 and J usage is TRBJ2-7, with 9 bases that match TRBD1. Looked up from germline, CDR1 is LNHDA and CDR2 is SQIVND (reference sequence). The CDR3 length is 14 residues. Germline trimming cut 4 bases from V and 5 bases from J; bases unmatched to any gene: 6. The CDR3 DNA follows: TGTGCCAGTAGTAAGAACGGGGACAGGGACGAGCAGTACTTC. Encoded protein: CASSKNGDRDEQYF.

The gene calls are TRBV4-1 and TRBJ2-1, with 7 positions matching TRBD2. This CDR3 contains 16 residues. The V segment lost 1 base and the J segment 5 bases; nucleotides outside the gene matches: 8. Germline values: CDR1 MGHRA, CDR2 YSYEKL. CDR3: CASSQGWEGHDNEQFF. CDR3 in DNA: TGCGCCAGCAGCCAAGGATGGGAGGGCCATGACAATGAGCAGTTCTTC.

The chain carries TRBV2 and TRBJ2-1; TRBD2 might be the D (6 bases). Per germline, CDR1 SNHLY and CDR2 FYNNEI. The V end was cut by 3 bases, the J end by 8 bases, with 20 bases between. The CDR3 loop spans 16 amino acids. This chain's CDR3 is CASSESNSGPWHEQFF. CDR3 sequence (DNA): TGTGCCAGCAGTGAGTCTAATAGCGGACCCTGGCATGAGCAGTTCTTC.

The chain combines TRBV4-2 with TRBJ2-7; 7 positions agree with TRBD2. This CDR3 contains 18 residues. Germline V gene data show CDR1 as LGHNA and CDR2 as YNFKEQ. V dropped 4 bases and J dropped 0; count of bases not matched to a gene: 15. The CDR3 coding sequence is TGTGCCAGCAGCCTTGGGGGTAGCGGGCGAACTAGCTCCTACGAGCAGTACTTC. Its protein is CASSLGGSGRTSSYEQYF.

This chain connects TRBV7-9 to TRBJ1-1; D is possibly TRBD1 (6 bases). This CDR3 spans 11 amino acids. The ends were cut back, 5 bases at V and 9 bases at J, with 10 bases in the middle. Germline assignment: CDR1 SEHNR and CDR2 FQNEAQ (reference sequence). The CDR3 DNA is TGTGCCAGCAGCCGAGGACAGAAAGCTTTCTTT. As protein: CASSRGQKAFF.

The chain is built from TRBV30 and TRBJ2-7, with D possibly being TRBD2 (5 bases). The CDR3 runs 12 residues. The V and J ends lost 0 bases and 5 bases respectively, with 8 bases between them. The V gene's germline CDR1 is GTSNPN and CDR2 SVGIG (reference sequence). For the CDR3, the DNA is TGTGCCTGGAGTGTAACTAGTCACGAGCAGTACTTC. This encodes CAWSVTSHEQYF.

This clone was seen only a few times. The chain uses TRBV19 and TRBJ1-5; unclear D gene. Trimming took off 4 bases at V and 5 bases at J, with 9 bases between the two ends. The CDR3 consists of 13 residues. Germline V gives CDR1 LNHDA, CDR2 SQIVND (reference sequence). The CDR3 loop is CASSRNGDQPQHF. The CDR3 nucleotides are TGTGCCAGTAGTAGGAATGGAGATCAGCCCCAGCATTTT.

This clone was recorded only once. The rearrangement uses TRBV27 and TRBJ1-5; TRBD1 might be the D (5 bases). From germline, CDR1 is MNHEY and CDR2 SMNVEV (reference sequence). This CDR3 spans 14 amino acids. V was pared by 0 bases and J by 4 bases, with 7 bases between. CDR3 amino acids: CASSLSRGNQPQHF. CDR3 bases: TGTGCCAGCAGTTTATCCCGGGGGAATCAGCCCCAGCATTTT.

The chain is built from TRBV19 and TRBJ1-1; maybe TRBD1 (6 bases). Germline V lookup: CDR1 LNHDA, CDR2 SQIVND (reference sequence). This CDR3 has 16 residues. Trimming left V 5 bases short and J 3 bases short, with 19 bases between. In DNA, the CDR3 is TGTGCCAGTAGTGTTTACGGGGGGCAGGGGTACACTGAAGCTTTCTTT. Translated: CASSVYGGQGYTEAFF. Together with reference TRBV19 and TRBJ1-1, the CDR3 gives the full variable domain: DGGITQSPKYLFRKEGQNVTLSCEQNLNHDAMYWYRQDPGQGLRLIYYSQIVNDFQKGDIAEGYSVSREKKESFPLTVTSAQKNPTAFYLCASSVYGGQGYTEAFFGQGTRLTVV.

The chain combines TRBV28 with TRBJ2-6; D is ambiguous. V was shortened by 1 base and J by 0 bases, with 7 bases between the two germline ends. Germline CDR1 MDHEN, CDR2 SYDVKM. This CDR3 is 16 amino acids long. This CDR3 is CASSLFGLSGANVLTF. CDR3 in DNA: TGTGCCAGCAGTTTATTTGGGCTCTCTGGGGCCAACGTCCTGACTTTC.

The chain is built from TRBV5-1 and TRBJ2-3; D is perhaps TRBD1 (5 bases). In germline, CDR1 is SGHRS, CDR2 YFSETQ. The V and J ends lost 0 bases and 0 bases respectively, with 11 bases between them. This CDR3 spans 16 amino acids. This CDR3 reads CASSLEGAFSTDTQYF. CDR3 nucleotides: TGCGCCAGCAGCTTGGAAGGGGCGTTCAGCACAGATACGCAGTATTTT.

This clone has a single count. This chain connects TRBV5-1 to TRBJ2-5; D unresolved. This CDR3 region has 11 residues. The V gene lost 5 bases and the J gene lost 5 bases, with 7 bases spanning the gap. Germline assignment: CDR1 SGHRS and CDR2 YFSETQ. CDR3 DNA: TGCGCCAGCAGGATGGAGGAGACCCAGTACTTC. Translated, it gives CASRMEETQYF.

The chain is built from TRBV27 and TRBJ2-2; TRBD1 aligns across 8 bases. This CDR3 region has 16 residues. CDR1 is MNHEY, CDR2 SMNVEV, per germline (reference sequence). The V gene end was trimmed by 4 bases and the J gene end by 8 bases; junction bases not matched to a gene: 12. This chain's CDR3 is CASSSWTGSLKGELFF. The CDR3 DNA is TGTGCCAGCAGTTCGTGGACAGGGAGTCTGAAAGGGGAGCTGTTTTTT.

The chain employs TRBV5-6 and TRBJ2-5; TRBD2 might be the D (5 bases). Germline-derived CDR1 and CDR2 are SGHDT and YYEEEE. V dropped 2 bases and J dropped 4 bases, with 9 bases sitting between them. CDR3 length equals 13 residues. This CDR3 is CASSLLEGETQYF. The CDR3 DNA is TGTGCCAGCAGCTTATTAGAGGGAGAGACCCAGTACTTC. Combining the CDR3 with reference TRBV5-6 and TRBJ2-5 gives the whole variable domain DAGVTQSPTHLIKTRGQQVTLRCSPKSGHDTVSWYQQALGQGPQFIFQYYEEEERQRGNFPDRFSGHQFPNYSSELNVNALLLGDSALYLCASSLLEGETQYFGPGTRLLVL.

J is TRBJ2-7 and V is TRBV2; D is perhaps TRBD2 (6 bases). Trimming removed 10 bases from V and 0 bases from J, with 16 bases in between. Germline V lookup: CDR1 SNHLY, CDR2 FYNNEI. The CDR3 is made up of 14 amino acids. The CDR3 here is CATQTRGPSYEQYF. The CDR3 coding sequence is TGTGCCACACAGACGCGGGGCCCCTCCTACGAGCAGTACTTC. The variable domain in full, completed from reference TRBV2 and TRBJ2-7, reads EPEVTQTPSHQVTQMGQEVILRCVPISNHLYFYWYRQILGQKVEFLVSFYNNEISEKSEIFDDQFSVERPDGSNFTLKIRSTKLEDSAMYFCATQTRGPSYEQYFGPGTRLTVT.

V usage is TRBV30 and J usage is TRBJ1-1, with D possibly matching TRBD1 (6 bases). The CDR3 consists of 13 residues. Germline V gene sequence: CDR1 GTSNPN, CDR2 SVGIG (reference sequence). Trimming stripped 5 bases from V and 4 bases from J, with 14 bases between. The CDR3 nucleotides read TGTGCCTGGCTACAGGGTTATGGCACTGAAGCTTTCTTT. Protein: CAWLQGYGTEAFF.

The chain combines TRBV27 with TRBJ2-7, with TRBD1 as a possible D gene (6 bases). CDR1 is MNHEY, CDR2 SMNVEV, per germline (reference sequence). The CDR3 length is 14 residues. Between the trimmed V and J ends, which lost 8 bases and 3 bases, there was a span of 17 bases. This chain's CDR3 is CASAPGHALYEQYF. The DNA of the CDR3 is TGTGCCAGCGCGCCGGGACATGCCCTCTACGAGCAGTACTTC.

The rearrangement links TRBV5-4 to TRBJ2-5; a possible D gene is TRBD1 (5 bases). The CDR3 consists of 13 residues. Germline lookup yields CDR1 SGHNT and CDR2 YYREEE (reference sequence). V was cut by 2 bases and J by 3 bases, with 8 bases left in between. The CDR3 nucleotides read TGTGCCAGCAGCTTTTTCAGGGAAGAGACCCAGTACTTC. Translating it yields CASSFFREETQYF.